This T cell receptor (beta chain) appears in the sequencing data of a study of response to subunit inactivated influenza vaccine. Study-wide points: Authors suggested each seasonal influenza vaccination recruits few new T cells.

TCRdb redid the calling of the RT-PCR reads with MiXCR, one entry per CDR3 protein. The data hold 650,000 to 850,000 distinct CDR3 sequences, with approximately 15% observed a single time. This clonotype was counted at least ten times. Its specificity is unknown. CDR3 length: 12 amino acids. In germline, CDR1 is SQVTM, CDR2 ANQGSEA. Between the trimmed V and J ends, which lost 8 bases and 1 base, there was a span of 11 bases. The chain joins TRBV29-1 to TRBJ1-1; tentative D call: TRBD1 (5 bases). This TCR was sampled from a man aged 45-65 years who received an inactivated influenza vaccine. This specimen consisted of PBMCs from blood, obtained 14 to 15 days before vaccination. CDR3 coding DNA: TGCAGCATCCGGGACGGGAACACTGAAGCTTTCTTT. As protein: CSIRDGNTEAFF. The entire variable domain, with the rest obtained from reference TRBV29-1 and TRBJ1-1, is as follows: SAVISQKPSRDICQRGTSLTIQCQVDSQVTMMFWYRQQPGQSLTLIATANQGSEATYESGFVIDKFPISRPNLTFSTLTVSNMSPEDSSIYLCSIRDGNTEAFFGQGTRLTVV.